The clone carrying this TCR beta chain was recorded at least ten times. The sample belongs to a study of CD8 T cells in ankylosing spondylitis. One entry per CDR3 protein, called by TCRdb with MiXCR from the 5' RACE reads. The data contain some 250,000 distinct CDR3 sequences, roughly 8.6% of them singletons. Trimming removed 3 bases from V and 4 bases from J, with 13 bases in between. The CDR3 runs 14 residues. This sequence joins TRBV12-3 or TRBV12-4 and TRBJ2-7; D perhaps matches TRBD2 (5 bases). The sequence derives from a male donor with ankylosing spondylitis or in good health (not recorded which). Sequencing was carried out using blood, either unsorted or a sorted T cell fraction (not recorded which). The CDR3 protein is CASSFVGVGYEQYF. In nucleotides, the CDR3 is TGTGCCAGCAGTTTTGTCGGGGTTGGATACGAGCAGTACTTC.